The sequence of this T cell receptor (beta chain) was determined in a study of T cell responses to AZD1222 COVID-19 vaccine. Overall study results and limits: In a largely white British group with more females than males, clonal diversity was possibly underestimated.

As concerns this clone: The antigen is not known.

The CDR3 spans 15 residues. Germline V CDR1 and CDR2: MNHEY, SVGEGT. V dropped 5 bases and J dropped 4 bases, with 15 bases sitting between them. Repertoires were generated with immunoSEQ multiplex PCR, while TCRdb's copy carries only in-frame clones and drops some. The data contain about 150,000 clones, about 87% of them seen just once; the ten biggest clones take up around 2.9%. The receptor was isolated from an adult in good health. V usage is TRBV6-2 or TRBV6-3 and J usage is TRBJ1-3; TRBD1 might be the D (5 bases). The sequences come from peripheral blood, collected on day 0 of AZD1222 vaccination. CDR3 DNA sequence: TGTGCCAGCAGTAGCCTCCAGGGCGCCGGAAACACCATATATTTT. Amino acids: CASSSLQGAGNTIYF.